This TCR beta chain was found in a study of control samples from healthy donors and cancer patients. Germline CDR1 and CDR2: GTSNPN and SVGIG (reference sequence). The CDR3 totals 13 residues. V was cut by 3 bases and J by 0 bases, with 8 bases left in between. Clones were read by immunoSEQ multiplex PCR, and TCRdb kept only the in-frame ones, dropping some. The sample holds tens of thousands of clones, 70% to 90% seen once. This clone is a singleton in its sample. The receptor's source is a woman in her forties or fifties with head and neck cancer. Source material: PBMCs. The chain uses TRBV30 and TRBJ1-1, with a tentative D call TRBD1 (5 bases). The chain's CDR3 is CAWREQVNTEAFF. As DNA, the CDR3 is TGTGCCTGGAGGGAACAGGTGAACACTGAAGCTTTCTTT.